A single T cell receptor beta chain is shown here with its context. Its target is not known. The data were taken from a study of cytomegalovirus exposure and HLA in healthy donors. Study observations and caveats: The TCR clusters that emerged in the first cohort tended, a later analysis found, to co-occur in the approximately 120 validation repertoires. The classifier was said to identify cytomegalovirus status with high specificity and sensitivity.

The donors formed part of the approximately 130-subject validation cohort, distinct from the roughly 700-subject first cohort. Method: immunoSEQ multiplex PCR; TCRdb's copy keeps in-frame clones and lacks some. The sample gives about 130,000 clones, roughly 95% of which show up once; 1.5% to 2% is in the top ten. Unmatched junction bases numbered 4, after V lost 3 bases and J lost 1 base. Germline V gene lookup returns CDR1 SGHTA and CDR2 FQGTGA. The CDR3 loop spans 15 amino acids. Sequencing was performed on PBMCs. This chain connects TRBV7-3 to TRBJ1-1; TRBD1 aligns across 8 bases. The sequence was obtained from a man in his late teens or twenties in good health and CMV-seronegative. CDR3 amino acids: CASSLTGVGNTEAFF. CDR3 nucleotides: TGTGCCAGCAGCTTGACAGGGGTCGGGAACACTGAAGCTTTCTTT.